These 21 T cell receptor beta chains were all obtained from the same sample, sequenced in a study of T cell repertoires in cytomegalovirus infection. TCRdb re-analysed the reads in MiXCR, keeping a single row per CDR3 protein. The data contain roughly 760,000 distinct CDR3 sequences, 35% to 45% of them singletons. The sequenced sample consisted of PBMCs. Source of these receptors: a human donor in good health (CMV status not recorded). Some clones in this sample may be carry-over from other donors' samples.

V is TRBV14 and J is TRBJ2-3; D unclear. Deletions cut 1 base from V and 6 bases from J, with 14 bases between. CDR3 size: 15 residues. Per germline, CDR1 SGHDN and CDR2 FVKESK. Here the CDR3 reads CASSQGITPRDTQYF. The CDR3 DNA follows: TGTGCCAGCAGCCAAGGAATAACACCCAGGGATACGCAGTATTTT.

The chain combines TRBV7-9 with TRBJ2-7; 8 nucleotides align to TRBD2. Germline-derived CDR1 and CDR2 are SEHNR and FQNEAQ (reference sequence). The CDR3 spans 15 residues. With V trimmed by 5 bases and J by 3 bases, 9 bases remained unmatched. DNA of the CDR3: TGTGCCAGCAGCGCCGGGACTAGAGGTATCTACGAGCAGTACTTC. Translated, it gives CASSAGTRGIYEQYF.

For this clonotype: With a much larger clone just one base away, this may be a read error. V usage is TRBV7-6 and J usage is TRBJ2-5, with 9 bases that match TRBD2. This CDR3 spans 16 amino acids. The germline gives CDR1 SGHVS, CDR2 FNYEAQ. The CDR3 bases are TGTGTCAGCAGCTTAGAAGCTAGCGGGGAGCAAGAGACCCAGTACTTC. This translates into CVSSLEASGEQETQYF.

This clonotype was seen only a few times. The genes are TRBV7-8 and TRBJ1-1, with D tentatively TRBD1 (5 bases). The CDR3 runs to 17 residues. In germline, CDR1 is SGHVS, CDR2 FQNEAQ. The germline V and J ends were trimmed by 0 bases and 4 bases, with 18 bases remaining between them. CDR3 sequence: CASSLAEEGVRGTEAFF. The CDR3 DNA reads TGTGCCAGCAGCTTAGCGGAAGAAGGGGTAAGGGGCACTGAAGCTTTCTTT. Based on the CDR3 plus reference TRBV7-8 and TRBJ1-1, the full variable domain is GAGVSQSPRYKVAKRGQDVALRCDPISGHVSLFWYQQALGQGPEFLTYFQNEAQLDKSGLPSDRFFAERPEGSVSTLKIQRTQQEDSAVYLCASSLAEEGVRGTEAFFGQGTRLTVV.

This clonotype was seen repeatedly, ten times or more. CDR3 in amino acids: CASSLGIRGGQRQETQYF. For the CDR3, the DNA is TGTGCCAGCAGCTTAGGTATTCGTGGAGGACAGCGTCAAGAGACCCAGTACTTC. The V gene is TRBV7-8, the J gene TRBJ2-5; TRBD1 might be the D (6 bases). This CDR3 has 18 amino acids. Germline assignment: CDR1 SGHVS and CDR2 FQNEAQ. Trimming removed 1 base from V and 2 bases from J, with 20 bases in between.

V gene TRBV4-2 combines with J gene TRBJ2-4; possibly TRBD1 or TRBD2 for D (5 bases each). V lost 4 bases, J lost 0 bases, and 19 bases lay in between. This CDR3 contains 18 residues. Germline values: CDR1 LGHNA, CDR2 YNFKEQ. The CDR3, as DNA: TGTGCCAGCAGCCCGCCCATGGGGGAGAATTTAGCCAAAAACATTCAGTACTTC. It codes for CASSPPMGENLAKNIQYF.

This chain uses TRBV6-2 or TRBV6-3 with TRBJ1-5; D gene ambiguous. V lost 2 bases and J lost 7, with 9 bases in between. In germline, CDR1 is MNHEY, CDR2 SVGEGT. The CDR3 contains 13 residues. CDR3 loop: CASSYALWQPQHF. The CDR3 DNA is TGTGCCAGCAGTTACGCTTTGTGGCAGCCCCAGCATTTT.

Note on this clonotype: A much larger clone differs by one base, so this may be a read error. This chain uses TRBV7-3 with TRBJ1-1; 8 bases are a match to TRBD1. The germline CDR1 and CDR2 sequences are SGHTA and FQGTGA. The CDR3 runs 15 residues. This CDR3 is CASSLSGGLNTEDFF. For the CDR3, the DNA is TGTGCCAGCAGCTTATCAGGGGGCCTTAACACTGAAGATTTCTTT.

This clonotype was counted only a few times. This sequence joins TRBV28 and TRBJ1-1; D is undetermined. Germline CDR1 is MDHEN and CDR2 is SYDVKM. CDR3 size: 13 residues. Deletions cut 1 base from V and 11 bases from J, with 14 bases between. For the CDR3, the DNA is TGTGCCAGCAGTTTATTAGGTAGGCCTGGGGCTTTCTTT. Translated: CASSLLGRPGAFF.

On this clonotype: One end of the junction varies from germline; a read error may be responsible. The chain joins TRBV11-2 to TRBJ2-3; no reliable D call. The CDR3 is 13 amino acids. Germline CDR1 SGHAT, CDR2 FQNNGV. CDR3 protein: CSSKGLSTDTQYF. The CDR3 DNA follows: TGTTCCAGCAAGGGCTTATCCACAGATACGCAGTATTTT.

The genes are TRBV20-1 and TRBJ2-5, with TRBD1 matching over 12 bases. CDR1 is DFQATT, CDR2 SNEGSKA, per germline (reference sequence). The CDR3 sequence is 15 residues long. J was trimmed by 5 bases and V by 1 base; bases with no gene match: 5. The CDR3 DNA follows: TGCAGTGCTAGAGTGGGACAGGGGGCGCGTGAGACCCAGTACTTC. Amino acid sequence: CSARVGQGARETQYF.

Only one count was recorded for this clonotype. The chain couples TRBV20-1 to TRBJ1-2, with TRBD1 matching 8 bases. The CDR3 extends over 15 amino acids. J gave up 5 bases and V 0 bases, and 8 bases lay outside the gene matches. The germline CDR1 and CDR2 sequences are DFQATT and SNEGSKA (reference sequence). The CDR3 region is CSARDPDRGSYGYTF. CDR3 bases: TGCAGTGCTAGAGATCCCGACAGGGGCTCATATGGCTACACCTTC.

This clonotype was observed a handful of times. The chain couples TRBV20-1 to TRBJ2-1; possibly TRBD2 for D (6 bases). Germline V CDR1 and CDR2: DFQATT, SNEGSKA (reference sequence). Trimming cost V 3 bases and J 9 bases, with 27 bases left between them. The CDR3 is 17 residues long. DNA for the CDR3: TGCAGTGCTAGCTCTCTTCACGGGAGAACGGGGTTAAGTGAGCAGTTCTTC. It translates to CSASSLHGRTGLSEQFF.

This clonotype came up many times. This chain uses TRBV28 with TRBJ1-1; D is unclear. There are 13 residues in the CDR3. V was shortened by 8 bases and J by 1 base, with 11 bases between the two germline ends. CDR1 and CDR2 from the germline V gene are MDHEN and SYDVKM. The CDR3 loop reads CASAENRNTEAFF. The CDR3 region has the DNA TGTGCCAGCGCTGAGAACAGGAACACTGAAGCTTTCTTT.

The CDR3 is CSARDTSNTEAFF. In nucleotides, the CDR3 is TGCAGTGCTAGAGACACTAGTAACACTGAAGCTTTCTTT. The chain joins TRBV20-1 to TRBJ1-1; D unclear. Looked up from germline, CDR1 is DFQATT and CDR2 is SNEGSKA (reference sequence). This CDR3 has 13 amino acids. V lost 0 bases and J lost 2, with 7 bases in between.

The rearrangement uses TRBV6-5 and TRBJ1-2; 7 positions agree with TRBD1. This CDR3 is built from 14 residues. The V gene end was trimmed by 3 bases and the J gene end by 4 bases; junction bases not matched to a gene: 5. Germline-derived CDR1 and CDR2 are MNHEY and SVGAGI. The CDR3 sequence: CASSYRDSGYGYTF. Written as DNA, the CDR3 is TGTGCCAGCAGTTATCGGGACAGTGGCTATGGCTACACCTTC.

The chain links TRBV6-2 or TRBV6-3 to TRBJ2-3, with D tentatively TRBD2 (6 bases). The CDR3 covers 15 residues. From germline, CDR1 is MNHEY and CDR2 SVGEGT. Deletions cut 2 bases from V and 4 bases from J, with 13 bases between. The CDR3 DNA reads as TGTGCCAGCAGTTACGTCGCGGGAAGGGCAGATACGCAGTATTTT. Its protein is CASSYVAGRADTQYF.

This clonotype occurred once. The chain employs TRBV11-3 and TRBJ2-1, with D possibly being TRBD1 or TRBD2 (5 bases each). V gave up 4 bases and J gave up 5 bases, with 12 bases separating them. CDR3 length: 14 residues. The V gene's germline CDR1 is SGHNT and CDR2 YENEEA. CDR3 protein: CASSSDWGHNEQFF. The CDR3 nucleotides read TGTGCCAGCAGCTCGGACTGGGGCCACAATGAGCAGTTCTTC.

As concerns this clonotype: One junction end disagrees with the germline gene, perhaps due to a read error. The rearrangement links TRBV4-2 to TRBJ1-6, with TRBD1 as a possible D gene (6 bases). CDR3 length: 16 residues. Germline CDR1 is LGHNA and CDR2 is YNFKEQ. CDR3 nucleotides: TGTTCCAGCAGCCAAGATATCGGGGGCAGGAAGCCTCCCCTCCACTTT. It codes for CSSSQDIGGRKPPLHF.

The sample holds a few counts of this clonotype. The chain combines TRBV19 with TRBJ1-6; D unresolved. Trimming shortened V by 10 bases and J by 2 bases, and 12 bases separated the two germline ends. This CDR3 region has 14 residues. CDR1 LNHDA and CDR2 SQIVND come from the germline V gene (reference sequence). In DNA form, the CDR3 reads TGTGCCACCCAAAAGCAGGCCTATAATTCACCCCTCCACTTT. As protein: CATQKQAYNSPLHF.

The J gene is TRBJ1-1, the V gene TRBV7-6; no clear D. Germline V gene data show CDR1 as SGHVS and CDR2 as FNYEAQ. CDR3 length: 14 amino acids. V gave up 2 bases and J gave up 1 base, with 8 bases separating them. CDR3 region: CASSLPTQNTEAFF. The CDR3 region has the DNA TGTGCCAGCAGCTTACCCACACAGAACACTGAAGCTTTCTTT.